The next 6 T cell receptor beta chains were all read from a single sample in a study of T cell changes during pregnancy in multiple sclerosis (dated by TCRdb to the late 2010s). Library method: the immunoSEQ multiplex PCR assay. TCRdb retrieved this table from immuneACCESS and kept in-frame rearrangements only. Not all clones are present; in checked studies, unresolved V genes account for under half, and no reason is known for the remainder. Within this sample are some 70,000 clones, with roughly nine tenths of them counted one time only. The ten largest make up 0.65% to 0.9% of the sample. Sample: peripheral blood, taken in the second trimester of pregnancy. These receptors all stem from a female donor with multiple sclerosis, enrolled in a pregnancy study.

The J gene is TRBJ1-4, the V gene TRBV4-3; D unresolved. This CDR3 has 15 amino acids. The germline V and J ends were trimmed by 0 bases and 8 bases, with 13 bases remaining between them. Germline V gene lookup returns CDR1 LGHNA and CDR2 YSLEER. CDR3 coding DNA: TGCGCCAGCAGCCAAGATACGCTCCCTAGAGAAAAACTGTTTTTT. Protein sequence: CASSQDTLPREKLFF.

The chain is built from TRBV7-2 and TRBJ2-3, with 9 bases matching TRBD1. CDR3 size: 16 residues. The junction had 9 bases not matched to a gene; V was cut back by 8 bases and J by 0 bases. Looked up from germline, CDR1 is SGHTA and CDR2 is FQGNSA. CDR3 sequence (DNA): TGTGCCAGCCGCTATGGGACAGGGATTAGCACAGATACGCAGTATTTT. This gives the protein CASRYGTGISTDTQYF.

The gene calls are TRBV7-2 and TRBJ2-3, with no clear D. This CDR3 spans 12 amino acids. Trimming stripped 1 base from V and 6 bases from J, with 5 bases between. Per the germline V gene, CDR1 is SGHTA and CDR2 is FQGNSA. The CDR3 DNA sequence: TGTGCCAGCAGCTTAGTGCGGGATACGCAGTATTTT. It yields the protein CASSLVRDTQYF.

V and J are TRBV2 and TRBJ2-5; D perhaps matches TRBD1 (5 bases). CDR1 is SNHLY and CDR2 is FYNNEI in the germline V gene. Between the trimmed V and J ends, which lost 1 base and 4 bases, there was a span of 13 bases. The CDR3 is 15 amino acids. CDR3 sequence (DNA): TGTGCCAGCAGTGAAGGGGGCACGATCGGAGAGACCCAGTACTTC. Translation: CASSEGGTIGETQYF.

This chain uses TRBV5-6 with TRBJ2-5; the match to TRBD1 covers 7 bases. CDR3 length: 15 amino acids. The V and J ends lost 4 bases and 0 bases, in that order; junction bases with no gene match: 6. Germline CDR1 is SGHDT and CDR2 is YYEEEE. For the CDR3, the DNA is TGTGCCAGCAGCGAGGACAGGAGGTACCAAGAGACCCAGTACTTC. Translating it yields CASSEDRRYQETQYF.

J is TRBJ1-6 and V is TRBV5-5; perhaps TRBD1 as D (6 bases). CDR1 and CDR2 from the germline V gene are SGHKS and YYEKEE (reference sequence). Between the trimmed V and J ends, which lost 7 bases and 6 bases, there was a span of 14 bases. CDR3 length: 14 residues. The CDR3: CASRPGQLNSPLHF. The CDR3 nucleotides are TGTGCCAGCCGCCCTGGACAGCTTAATTCACCCCTCCACTTT.